This TCR beta chain was profiled in a study of T cells expressing NK-cell markers. Turning to the study itself: Beta-chain profiling covered CD3+CD56+NKG2C+, CD3+CD56+NKG2C- and CD3+CD56-NKG2C+ sorted subsets.

To note about this clonotype: As yet, its antigen is unknown.

One entry per CDR3 protein, without DNA, is what TCRdb gives after re-calling the 5' RACE reads. The sample table includes about 150,000 distinct CDR3 sequences. The germline V gene has CDR1 MNHEY and CDR2 SVGEGT. This CDR3 has 14 amino acids. Broader study findings: Among several donors, these clonotypes also ranked first in the CD3+CD56-NKG2C+ fraction. HCMV specificity was not established for the expanded NKG2C+ T cell clones. Dominant NKG2C+ clonotypes in roughly 6 donors made up roughly 1.0-7.0% of CD8+ T cells.

The sequencing input was blood T cells: a sorted CD56 or NKG2C T cell subset, CD4+ or CD8+ T cells, or bulk PBMC T cells (not recorded which). This clonotype originated in a man aged 18 to 69 in good health. The gene calls are TRBV6-2 or TRBV6-3 and TRBJ2-1; TCRdb proposes TRBD2, but this gene call is untestable without DNA. The chain's CDR3 is CASSSGLTYNEQFF.